One and the same sample provided the 24 T cell receptor beta chains below, sequenced in a study of PD-1 blockade in classical Hodgkin lymphoma. Sequencing was performed with immunoSEQ multiplex PCR; in TCRdb, only in-frame clones are kept and a portion is missing. The top ten clones hold approximately 3.3% of a sample with 20,000 to 30,000 clones, 69% of them seen once. Brentuximab vedotin exposure varied among the patients, all of whom had relapsed after autologous stem cell transplantation. The sequencing used peripheral blood mononuclear cells (PBMCs), collected at baseline. The receptors come from a human donor with classical Hodgkin lymphoma.

The chain recombines TRBV18 with TRBJ1-2; 7 bases fit TRBD1. Per germline, CDR1 KGHSH and CDR2 LQKENI. J lost 6 bases, V lost 1 base, and 8 bases had no gene match. The CDR3 runs 15 residues. In DNA, the CDR3 is TGTGCCAGCTCACCACGGGCAGGGGGAAATGATGGCTACACCTTC. Translation: CASSPRAGGNDGYTF.

This clone has just one count. This chain joins TRBV5-4 and TRBJ2-5; D unresolved. The CDR3 runs to 15 residues. The V gene's germline CDR1 is SGHNT and CDR2 YYREEE (reference sequence). V gave up 3 bases and J gave up 2 bases, with 14 bases separating them. This CDR3 is CASSSPPWLQETQYF. CDR3 sequence (DNA): TGTGCCAGCAGCTCACCCCCGTGGCTTCAAGAGACCCAGTACTTC.

The chain combines TRBV5-6 with TRBJ2-5; 7 positions agree with TRBD2. The length of the CDR3 is 17 residues. The junction had 17 bases not matched to a gene; V was cut back by 4 bases and J by 5 bases. CDR1 and CDR2 (germline): SGHDT, YYEEEE. The CDR3 loop reads CASSDLTSAWEGETQYF. DNA of the CDR3: TGTGCCAGCAGCGACCTCACTAGCGCTTGGGAAGGGGAGACCCAGTACTTC.

The chain has TRBV5-1 and TRBJ2-1, with a tentative D call TRBD2 (5 bases). The germline gives CDR1 SGHRS, CDR2 YFSETQ. There are 15 residues in the CDR3. Trimming cost V 0 bases and J 7 bases, with 14 bases left between them. Here the CDR3 reads CASSLVAGVLNEQFF. The CDR3 nucleotides read TGCGCCAGCAGCTTGGTCGCGGGTGTTCTTAATGAGCAGTTCTTC.

This chain links TRBV9 with TRBJ2-5, with 7 bases aligning to TRBD2. The trim removed 4 bases at V and 4 bases at J, leaving 10 bases unmatched. CDR1 and CDR2 (germline): SGDLS, YYNGEE. The CDR3 is 15 residues long. In DNA form, the CDR3 reads TGTGCCAGCAGCCCATACTTAGGGGAGGGAGAGACCCAGTACTTC. It encodes CASSPYLGEGETQYF.

This clone was seen just once. The chain has TRBV12-2 and TRBJ2-1; the D call in the table, TRBD2, was not verified against the DNA. TRBV12-2 is a pseudogene segment. The CDR3 sequence is 18 residues long. The DNA for the CDR3 is TGTGCAAGTCGCTTAGATGAGACTAGCGGGGGGGCCTACAATGAGCAGTTCTTC. It specifies CASRLDETSGGAYNEQFF.

This clone has only a few counts. This chain connects TRBV6-5 to TRBJ2-7, with a tentative D call TRBD1 (6 bases). The ends were cut back, 2 bases at V and 3 bases at J, with 14 bases in the middle. CDR3 size: 15 residues. Germline V gene lookup returns CDR1 MNHEY and CDR2 SVGAGI. CDR3 sequence reads: CASSYGPTGRYEQYF. The CDR3 DNA reads TGTGCCAGCAGTTACGGCCCGACAGGCCGCTACGAGCAGTACTTC.

Here the CDR3 reads CAISVGRSATNEKLFF. The CDR3, as DNA: TGTGCCATCAGTGTGGGGCGATCCGCAACTAATGAAAAACTGTTTTTT. The chain links TRBV10-3 to TRBJ1-4; D is perhaps TRBD1 (5 bases). V lost 4 bases and J lost 0, with 12 bases in between. From germline, CDR1 is ENHRY and CDR2 SYGVKD. This CDR3 has 16 residues.

This clone occurred a few times. This chain connects TRBV19 to TRBJ1-1; a weak D match, TRBD1 (5 bases). From germline, CDR1 is LNHDA and CDR2 SQIVND (reference sequence). Trimming cost V 0 bases and J 5 bases, with 13 bases left between them. This CDR3 contains 15 residues. The chain's CDR3 is CASSIDPGGWTEAFF. The CDR3 DNA reads as TGTGCCAGTAGTATAGACCCGGGGGGATGGACTGAAGCTTTCTTT.

This clone appeared a single time. V gene TRBV6-5 combines with J gene TRBJ1-2, with TRBD1 as a possible D gene (5 bases). V was cut by 6 bases and J by 0 bases, with 11 bases left in between. The CDR3 is 14 amino acids. Germline values: CDR1 MNHEY, CDR2 SVGAGI. In nucleotides, the CDR3 is TGTGCCAGCAGCCTCTTGGGGGCTAACTATGGCTACACCTTC. Translating gives CASSLLGANYGYTF.

This rearrangement joins TRBV27 to TRBJ2-7; D may be TRBD1 or TRBD2 (5 bases each). The germline CDR1 and CDR2 sequences are MNHEY and SMNVEV (reference sequence). The CDR3 has 14 amino acids. The V end was cut by 4 bases, the J end by 7 bases, with 17 bases between. CDR3: CASSSGTRLGEQYF. In DNA, the CDR3 is TGTGCCAGCAGTTCCGGGACGAGGTTGGGGGAGCAGTACTTC.

The V and J genes are TRBV25-1 and TRBJ2-7; tentative D call: TRBD2 (6 bases). The V gene's germline CDR1 is MGHDK and CDR2 SYGVNS. This CDR3 region has 15 residues. V was cut by 6 bases and J by 0 bases, with 15 bases left in between. The CDR3 reads CASSRGSGPSYEQYF. In DNA form, the CDR3 reads TGTGCCAGCAGCCGGGGGTCCGGGCCCTCCTACGAGCAGTACTTC.

The chain uses TRBV4-3 and TRBJ2-7, with 9 bases that match TRBD1. V shed 1 base, J shed 7 bases, and the junction held 5 bases outside the gene matches. This CDR3 has 14 amino acids. CDR1 and CDR2 from the germline V gene are LGHNA and YSLEER. The CDR3 nucleotides are TGCGCCAGCAGCCAAGGGACAGGGGCGGGGGAGCAGTACTTC. This codes for CASSQGTGAGEQYF.

The chain recombines TRBV7-9 with TRBJ1-4, with TRBD1 as a possible D gene (5 bases). This CDR3 spans 16 amino acids. V was cut by 1 base and J by 6 bases, with 15 bases left in between. The germline V gene has CDR1 SEHNR and CDR2 FQNEAQ (reference sequence). DNA of the CDR3: TGTGCCAGCAGCTTAGGCCCCCAGGGAGGGGATGAAAAACTGTTTTTT. Its protein is CASSLGPQGGDEKLFF.

The genes are TRBV2 and TRBJ2-7; D may be TRBD1 (6 bases). CDR1 and CDR2 from the germline V gene are SNHLY and FYNNEI. There are 12 residues in the CDR3. V was trimmed by 4 bases and J by 3 bases, leaving 7 bases between them. The DNA of the CDR3 is TGTGCCAGCAGTGGACAGGACTACGAGCAGTACTTC. It yields the protein CASSGQDYEQYF.

This sequence joins TRBV11-2 and TRBJ2-7; possibly TRBD1 for D (5 bases). This CDR3 spans 14 amino acids. The germline V gene encodes CDR1 SGHAT and CDR2 FQNNGV. Trimming removed 3 bases at V and 7 bases at J, with 16 bases between. For the CDR3, the DNA is TGTGCCAGCAGCTTGTTATCAGGGAAAAGAGAGCAGTACTTC. Its protein product is CASSLLSGKREQYF.

This clone is termed medium-sized (0.01 to 0.1%). The rearrangement joins TRBV5-1 to TRBJ2-7, with 9 positions matching TRBD1. After removal of 4 bases from V and 2 bases from J, the junction contained 4 bases not matched to a gene. Germline lookup yields CDR1 SGHRS and CDR2 YFSETQ. This CDR3 region has 14 residues. Here the CDR3 reads CASSDGTGTYEQYF. Written as DNA, the CDR3 is TGCGCCAGCAGCGACGGGACAGGGACCTACGAGCAGTACTTC. The full variable domain, its missing parts supplied by reference TRBV5-1 and TRBJ2-7, is KAGVTQTPRYLIKTRGQQVTLSCSPISGHRSVSWYQQTPGQGLQFLFEYFSETQRNKGNFPGRFSGRQFSNSRSEMNVSTLELGDSALYLCASSDGTGTYEQYFGPGTRLTVT.

This clone is termed medium-sized (0.01 to 0.1%). V is TRBV5-1 and J is TRBJ2-7; D remains ambiguous. Germline CDR1 is SGHRS and CDR2 is YFSETQ. V was trimmed by 4 bases and J by 1 base, leaving 9 bases between them. The CDR3 runs to 13 residues. CDR3: CASSSELSYEQYF. CDR3 coding DNA: TGCGCCAGCAGCAGTGAGCTTTCCTACGAGCAGTACTTC.

The V and J genes are TRBV18 and TRBJ2-5; D remains ambiguous. CDR3 size: 19 residues. Trimming pared 2 bases from V and 0 bases from J, leaving 22 bases between. Germline assignment: CDR1 KGHSH and CDR2 LQKENI. The CDR3: CASSPNPPAPESHQETQYF. The CDR3 coding sequence is TGTGCCAGCTCACCAAATCCCCCCGCCCCAGAAAGCCACCAAGAGACCCAGTACTTC.

V gene TRBV7-9 combines with J gene TRBJ1-1; 7 bases line up with TRBD1. Unmatched junction bases numbered 6, after V lost 4 bases and J lost 1 base. Germline V gene sequence: CDR1 SEHNR, CDR2 FQNEAQ (reference sequence). The CDR3 consists of 15 residues. Here the CDR3 DNA reads TGTGCCAGCAGCTCGATGCAGGGGGGGAACACTGAAGCTTTCTTT. It yields the protein CASSSMQGGNTEAFF.

The chain carries TRBV13 and TRBJ2-1; 9 nucleotides line up with TRBD2. Germline V CDR1 and CDR2: PRHDT, FYEKMQ (reference sequence). The CDR3 contains 19 residues. V was clipped by 1 base and J by 8 bases; unmatched bases: 18. In DNA form, the CDR3 reads TGTGCCAGCAGCTTAGTGGACGCATTGCGGGGGGGCCATGTCGATGAGCAGTTCTTC. This sequence encodes CASSLVDALRGGHVDEQFF.

The chain is built from TRBV11-2 and TRBJ1-1; D is undetermined. The germline V and J ends were trimmed by 1 base and 4 bases, with 13 bases remaining between them. Germline assignment: CDR1 SGHAT and CDR2 FQNNGV. This CDR3 has 15 amino acids. The CDR3 is CASSLVSWGSTEAFF. In nucleotides, the CDR3 is TGTGCCAGCAGCTTAGTTAGCTGGGGAAGCACTGAAGCTTTCTTT.

V is TRBV6-5 and J is TRBJ2-5, with no clear D. The CDR3 contains 13 residues. CDR1 and CDR2 from the germline V gene are MNHEY and SVGAGI. V dropped 0 bases and J dropped 7 bases, with 9 bases sitting between them. Here the CDR3 reads CASSYSSGSTQYF. Here the CDR3 DNA reads TGTGCCAGCAGTTACTCCTCAGGCTCGACCCAGTACTTC.

The chain links TRBV10-1 to TRBJ2-1; D is possibly TRBD2 (5 bases). The CDR3 runs 15 residues. The germline gives CDR1 WNHNN, CDR2 SYGVQD (reference sequence). Trimming took 2 bases from V and 4 from J, leaving 12 bases between them. This chain's CDR3 is CASSERATGYNEQFF. The CDR3 DNA is TGCGCCAGCAGTGAGAGGGCTACGGGATACAATGAGCAGTTCTTC.